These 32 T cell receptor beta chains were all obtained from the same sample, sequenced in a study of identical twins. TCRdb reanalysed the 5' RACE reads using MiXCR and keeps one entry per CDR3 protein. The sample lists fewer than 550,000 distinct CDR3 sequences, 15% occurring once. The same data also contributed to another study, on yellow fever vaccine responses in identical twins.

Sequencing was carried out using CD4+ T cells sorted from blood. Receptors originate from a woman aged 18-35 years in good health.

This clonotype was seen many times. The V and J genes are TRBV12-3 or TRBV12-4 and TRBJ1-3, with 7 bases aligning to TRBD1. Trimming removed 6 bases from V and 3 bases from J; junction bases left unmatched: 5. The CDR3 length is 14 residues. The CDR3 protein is CASSLRDSGNTIYF. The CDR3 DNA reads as TGTGCCAGCAGCCTCCGGGACAGTGGAAACACCATATATTTT.

Written as DNA, the CDR3 is TGTGCCAGCAGTTTAGGCGAGGGGGGCACCTACGAGCAGTACTTC. It yields the protein CASSLGEGGTYEQYF. The V call is TRBV12-3 or TRBV12-4, the J call TRBJ2-7; D tentatively reads TRBD1 or TRBD2 (6 bases each). V was shortened by 1 base and J by 2 bases, with 12 bases between the two germline ends. CDR3 size: 15 residues.

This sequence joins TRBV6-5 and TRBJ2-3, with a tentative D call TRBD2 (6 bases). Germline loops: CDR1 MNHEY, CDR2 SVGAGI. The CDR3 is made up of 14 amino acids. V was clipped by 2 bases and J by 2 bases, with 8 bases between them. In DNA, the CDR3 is TGTGCCAGCAGTTACGGGAGGTTCACAGATACGCAGTATTTT. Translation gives CASSYGRFTDTQYF.

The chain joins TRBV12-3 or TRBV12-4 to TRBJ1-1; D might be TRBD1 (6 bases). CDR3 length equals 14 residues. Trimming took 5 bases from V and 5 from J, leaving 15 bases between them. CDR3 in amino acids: CASSQEGVYTEAFF. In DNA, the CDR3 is TGTGCCAGCAGTCAAGAGGGGGTATATACTGAAGCTTTCTTT.

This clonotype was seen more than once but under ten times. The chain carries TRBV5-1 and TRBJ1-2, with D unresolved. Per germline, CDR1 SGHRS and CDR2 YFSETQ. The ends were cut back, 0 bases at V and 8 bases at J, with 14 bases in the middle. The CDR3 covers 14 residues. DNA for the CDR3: TGCGCCAGCAGCTTGGATTGGGGAGTCGGAGGCTACACCTTC. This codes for CASSLDWGVGGYTF.

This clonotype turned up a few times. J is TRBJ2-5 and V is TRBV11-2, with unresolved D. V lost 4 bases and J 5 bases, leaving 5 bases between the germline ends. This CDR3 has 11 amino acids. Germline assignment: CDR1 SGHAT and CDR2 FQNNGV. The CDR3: CASSYDETQYF. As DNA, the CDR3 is TGTGCCAGCAGCTACGACGAGACCCAGTACTTC.

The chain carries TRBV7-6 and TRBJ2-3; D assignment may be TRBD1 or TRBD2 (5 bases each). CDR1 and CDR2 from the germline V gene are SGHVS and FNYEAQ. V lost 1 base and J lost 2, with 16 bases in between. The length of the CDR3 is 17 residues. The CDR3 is CASSLDWVGDPTDTQYF. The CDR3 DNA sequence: TGTGCCAGCAGCTTAGATTGGGTCGGGGACCCCACAGATACGCAGTATTTT.

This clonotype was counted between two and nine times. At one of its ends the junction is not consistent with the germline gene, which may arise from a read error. CDR3 in DNA: TGTGCCAGCAGTTCCGGTCGGGCAGGGGGCACTGATACGCAGTATTTT. As protein: CASSSGRAGGTDTQYF. The rearrangement links TRBV25-1 to TRBJ2-3; 8 positions match TRBD1. Germline-derived CDR1 and CDR2 are MGHDK and SYGVNS. This CDR3 contains 16 residues. Full variable domain (rest looked up from reference TRBV25-1 and TRBJ2-3): EADIYQTPRYLVIGTGKKITLECSQTMGHDKMYWYQQDPGMELHLIHYSYGVNSTEKGDLSSESTVSRIRTEHFPLTLESARPSHTSQYLCASSSGRAGGTDTQYFGPGTRLTVL.

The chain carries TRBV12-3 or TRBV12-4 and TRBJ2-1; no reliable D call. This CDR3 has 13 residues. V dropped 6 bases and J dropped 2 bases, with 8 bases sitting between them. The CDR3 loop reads CASRTRTYNEQFF. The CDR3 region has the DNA TGTGCCAGCAGGACACGAACCTACAATGAGCAGTTCTTC.

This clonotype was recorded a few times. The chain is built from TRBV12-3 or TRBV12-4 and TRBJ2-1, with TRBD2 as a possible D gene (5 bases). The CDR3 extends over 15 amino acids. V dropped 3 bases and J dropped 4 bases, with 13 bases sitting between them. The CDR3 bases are TGTGCCAGCAGTTTCGGTCTCCCGGGGTACAATGAGCAGTTCTTC. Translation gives CASSFGLPGYNEQFF.

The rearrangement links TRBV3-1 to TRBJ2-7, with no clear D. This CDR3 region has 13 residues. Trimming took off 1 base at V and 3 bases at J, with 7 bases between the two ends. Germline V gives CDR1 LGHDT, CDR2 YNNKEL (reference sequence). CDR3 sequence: CASSQASRYEQYF. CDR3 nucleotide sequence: TGTGCCAGCAGCCAAGCCTCACGCTACGAGCAGTACTTC.

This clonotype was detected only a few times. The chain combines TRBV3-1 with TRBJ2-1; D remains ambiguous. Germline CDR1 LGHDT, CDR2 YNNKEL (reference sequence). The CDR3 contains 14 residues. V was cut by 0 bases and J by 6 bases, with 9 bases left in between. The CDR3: CASSQDLIPNEQFF. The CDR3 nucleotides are TGTGCCAGCAGCCAAGATCTGATACCCAATGAGCAGTTCTTC.

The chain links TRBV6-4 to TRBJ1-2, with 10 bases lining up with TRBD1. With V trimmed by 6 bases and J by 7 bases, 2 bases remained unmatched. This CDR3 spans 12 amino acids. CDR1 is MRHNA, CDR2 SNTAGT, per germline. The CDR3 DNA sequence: TGTGCCAGCAGGGGACAGGGGACTGGCTACACCTTC. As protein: CASRGQGTGYTF.

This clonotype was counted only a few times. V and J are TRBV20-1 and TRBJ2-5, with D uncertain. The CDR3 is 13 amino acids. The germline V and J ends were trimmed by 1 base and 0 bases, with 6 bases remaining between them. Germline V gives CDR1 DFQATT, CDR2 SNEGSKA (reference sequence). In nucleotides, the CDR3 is TGCAGTGCTAGAGGGGCTAACCAAGAGACCCAGTACTTC. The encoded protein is CSARGANQETQYF.

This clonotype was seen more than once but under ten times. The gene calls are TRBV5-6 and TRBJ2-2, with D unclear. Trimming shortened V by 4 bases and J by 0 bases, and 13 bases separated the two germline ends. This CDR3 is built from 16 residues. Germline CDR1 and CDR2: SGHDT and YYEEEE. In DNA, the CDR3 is TGTGCCAGCAGCCGCGCGGCCAGCGCGAACACCGGGGAGCTGTTTTTT. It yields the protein CASSRAASANTGELFF.

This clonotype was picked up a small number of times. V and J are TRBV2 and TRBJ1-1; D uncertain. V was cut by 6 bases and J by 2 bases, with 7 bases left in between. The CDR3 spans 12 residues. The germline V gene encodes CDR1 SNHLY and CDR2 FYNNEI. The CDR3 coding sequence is TGTGCCAGCAGCAACACTAACACTGAAGCTTTCTTT. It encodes CASSNTNTEAFF.

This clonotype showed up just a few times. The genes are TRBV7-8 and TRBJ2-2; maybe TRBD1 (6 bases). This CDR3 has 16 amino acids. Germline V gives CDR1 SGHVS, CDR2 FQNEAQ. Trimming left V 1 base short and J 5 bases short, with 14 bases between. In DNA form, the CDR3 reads TGTGCCAGCAGCTTAGGGGGGCAGGGTTGGACCGGGGAGCTGTTTTTT. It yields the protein CASSLGGQGWTGELFF.

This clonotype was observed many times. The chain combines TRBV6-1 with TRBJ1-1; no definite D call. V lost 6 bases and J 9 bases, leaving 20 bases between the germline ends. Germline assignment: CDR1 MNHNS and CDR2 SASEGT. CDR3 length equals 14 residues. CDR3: CASSDETGPSKAFF. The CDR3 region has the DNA TGTGCCAGCAGCGACGAAACCGGACCTTCGAAAGCTTTCTTT.

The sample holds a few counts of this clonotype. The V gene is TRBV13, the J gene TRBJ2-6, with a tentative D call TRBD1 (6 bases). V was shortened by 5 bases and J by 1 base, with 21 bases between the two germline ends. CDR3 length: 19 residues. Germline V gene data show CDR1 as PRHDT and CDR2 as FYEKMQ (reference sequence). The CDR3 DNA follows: TGTGCCAGCAGCAACGGGGCAGGGGTGACTATGTCTGGGGCCAACGTCCTGACTTTC. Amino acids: CASSNGAGVTMSGANVLTF.

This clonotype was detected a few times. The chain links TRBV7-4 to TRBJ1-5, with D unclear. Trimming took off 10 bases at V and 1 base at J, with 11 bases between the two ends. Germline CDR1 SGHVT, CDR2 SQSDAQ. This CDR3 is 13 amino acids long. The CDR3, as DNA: TGTGCCACCCTCCGACCGAGCAATCAGCCCCAGCATTTT. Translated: CATLRPSNQPQHF.

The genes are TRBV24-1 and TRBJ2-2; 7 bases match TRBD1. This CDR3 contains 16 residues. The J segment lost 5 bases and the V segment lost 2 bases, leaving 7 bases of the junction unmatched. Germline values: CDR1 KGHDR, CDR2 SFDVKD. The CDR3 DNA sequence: TGTGCCACCAGTGATTACAGGGGATTGAGGACCGGGGAGCTGTTTTTT. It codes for CATSDYRGLRTGELFF.

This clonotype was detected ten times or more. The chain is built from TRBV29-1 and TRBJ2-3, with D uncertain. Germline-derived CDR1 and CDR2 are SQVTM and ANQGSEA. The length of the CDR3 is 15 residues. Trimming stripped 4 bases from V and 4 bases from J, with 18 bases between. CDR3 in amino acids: CSVGVGSSPADTQYF. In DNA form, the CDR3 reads TGCAGCGTTGGAGTGGGTTCCAGCCCGGCAGATACGCAGTATTTT.

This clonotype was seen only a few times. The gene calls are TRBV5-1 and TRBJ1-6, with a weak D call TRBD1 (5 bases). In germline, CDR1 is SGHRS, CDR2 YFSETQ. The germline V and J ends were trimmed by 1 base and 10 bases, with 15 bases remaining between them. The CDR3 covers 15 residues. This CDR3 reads CASSLPGTDRSPLHF. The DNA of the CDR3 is TGCGCCAGCAGCTTGCCCGGGACGGATAGATCACCCCTCCACTTT.

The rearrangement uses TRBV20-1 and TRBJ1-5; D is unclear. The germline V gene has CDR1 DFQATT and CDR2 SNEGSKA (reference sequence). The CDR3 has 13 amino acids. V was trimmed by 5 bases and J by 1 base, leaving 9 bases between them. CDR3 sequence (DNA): TGCAGTGCTGAAGACCAGAGCAATCAGCCCCAGCATTTT. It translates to CSAEDQSNQPQHF.

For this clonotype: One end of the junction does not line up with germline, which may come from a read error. The DNA of the CDR3 is TGCTGTGCTAGAGAGTCGGGAGGGCCCTTGTATGAGCAGTTCTTC. It yields the protein CCARESGGPLYEQFF. The chain couples TRBV20-1 to TRBJ2-1; 8 bases are a match to TRBD2. The CDR3 totals 15 residues. Germline V lookup: CDR1 DFQATT, CDR2 SNEGSKA (reference sequence).

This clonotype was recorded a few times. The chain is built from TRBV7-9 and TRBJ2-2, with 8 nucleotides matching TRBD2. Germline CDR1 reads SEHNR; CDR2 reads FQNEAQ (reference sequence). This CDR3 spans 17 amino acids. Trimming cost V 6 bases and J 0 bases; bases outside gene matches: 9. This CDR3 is CASRNSKAGANTGELFF. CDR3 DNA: TGTGCCAGCAGGAATTCAAAAGCGGGAGCGAACACCGGGGAGCTGTTTTTT.

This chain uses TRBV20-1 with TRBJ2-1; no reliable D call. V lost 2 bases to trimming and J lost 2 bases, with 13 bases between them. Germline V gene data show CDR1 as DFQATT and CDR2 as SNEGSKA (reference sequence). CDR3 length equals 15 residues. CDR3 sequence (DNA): TGCAGTGCTAGACCCGCCAATTCCCCCTACAATGAGCAGTTCTTC. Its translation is CSARPANSPYNEQFF.

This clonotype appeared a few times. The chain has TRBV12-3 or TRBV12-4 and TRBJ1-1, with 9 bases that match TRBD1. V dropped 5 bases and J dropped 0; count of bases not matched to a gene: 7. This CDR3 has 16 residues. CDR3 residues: CASSPRTGAVNTEAFF. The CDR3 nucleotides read TGTGCCAGCAGTCCGCGGACAGGGGCAGTGAACACTGAAGCTTTCTTT.

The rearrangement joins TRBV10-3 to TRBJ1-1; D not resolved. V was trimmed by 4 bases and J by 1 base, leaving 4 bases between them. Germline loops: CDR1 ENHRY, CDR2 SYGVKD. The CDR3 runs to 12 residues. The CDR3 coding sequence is TGTGCCATCAGTGGGCAGAACACTGAAGCTTTCTTT. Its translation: CAISGQNTEAFF.

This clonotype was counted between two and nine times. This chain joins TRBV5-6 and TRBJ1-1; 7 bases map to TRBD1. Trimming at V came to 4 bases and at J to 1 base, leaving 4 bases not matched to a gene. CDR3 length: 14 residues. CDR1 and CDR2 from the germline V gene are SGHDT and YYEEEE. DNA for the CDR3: TGTGCCAGCAGCGCGGACAGGTGGAACACTGAAGCTTTCTTT. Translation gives CASSADRWNTEAFF.

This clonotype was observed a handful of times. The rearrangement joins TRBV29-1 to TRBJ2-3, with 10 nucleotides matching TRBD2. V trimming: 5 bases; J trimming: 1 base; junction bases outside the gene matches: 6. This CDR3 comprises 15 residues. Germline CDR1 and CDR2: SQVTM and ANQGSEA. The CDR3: CSVPLAGYGTDTQYF. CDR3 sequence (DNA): TGCAGCGTTCCACTAGCGGGATATGGCACAGATACGCAGTATTTT.

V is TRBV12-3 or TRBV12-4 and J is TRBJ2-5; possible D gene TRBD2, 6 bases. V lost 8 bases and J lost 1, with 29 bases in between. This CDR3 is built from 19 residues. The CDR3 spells CASGTTFRDSKLVQETQYF. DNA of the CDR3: TGTGCCAGCGGAACTACCTTCCGGGACTCCAAATTGGTCCAAGAGACCCAGTACTTC.